The rows below give T cell receptor beta chains drawn from one sample of a study of HIV-infected children after antiretroviral therapy interruption. One entry per CDR3 protein, called by TCRdb with MiXCR from the 3' RACE reads. The table has under 50,000 distinct CDR3 sequences, 4.3% seen once; the top ten hold approximately 0.7%. Here the sequenced sample was CD45RA+ CD4+ T cells from PBMCs, pooled from several time points, taken from a donor given antiretroviral therapy, either interrupted or continuous. All receptors derive from a pool of human donors with HIV. Each CDR3 is given with its conserved first and last residue. The order of the fields is CDR3 length, D gene, J gene, V gene, clone size, CDR3 DNA, CDR3 protein. D genes are given only for firm matches. A row's size may be missing; if present it is once, few, many or a size class.

length: 16; D: TRBD1; J: TRBJ2-1; V: TRBV2; size: many; DNA: TGTGCCAGCAGTGATAGGACAGGGGGTCCCTACAATGAGCAGTTCTTC; CDR3: CASSDRTGGPYNEQFF
length: 16; D: NA; J: TRBJ2-3; V: TRBV7-2; size: NA; DNA: TGTGCCAGCAGCCCCCTTGGTGGGGGTTTGGGGGATACGCAGTATTTT; CDR3: CASSPLGGGLGDTQYF
length: 14; D: TRBD2; J: TRBJ2-1; V: TRBV6-1; size: few; DNA: TGTGCCAGCAGTGCTGTGGGGGGGTACAATGAGCAGTTCTTC; CDR3: CASSAVGGYNEQFF
length: 13; D: NA; J: TRBJ1-1; V: TRBV21-1; size: many; DNA: TGTGCCAGCAGGGCGAGGGGGGACACTGAAGCTTTCTTT; CDR3: CASRARGDTEAFF
length: 13; D: NA; J: TRBJ1-2; V: TRBV2; size: many; DNA: TGTGCCAGCAGTGCGGACAGAAACTATGGCTACACCTTC; CDR3: CASSADRNYGYTF
length: 11; D: NA; J: TRBJ2-7; V: TRBV3-1; size: many; DNA: TGTGCCAGCAGCCAACTCAACGAGCAGTACTTC; CDR3: CASSQLNEQYF
length: 15; D: TRBD1; J: TRBJ2-2; V: TRBV6-5; size: NA; DNA: TGTGCCAGCAGTTCAGGACAGGGAGATACCGGGGAGCTGTTTTTT; CDR3: CASSSGQGDTGELFF
length: 11; D: NA; J: TRBJ2-3; V: TRBV7-8; size: many; DNA: TGTGCCAGCAGCCGGGGAGATACGCAGTATTTT; CDR3: CASSRGDTQYF
length: 13; D: NA; J: TRBJ1-1; V: TRBV4-1; size: many; DNA: TGCGCCAGCAGCGTCTGGGGCCCCACTGAAGCTTTCTTT; CDR3: CASSVWGPTEAFF
length: 15; D: NA; J: TRBJ1-5; V: TRBV19; size: NA; DNA: TGTGCCAGTAGTATTGGGGGAGGCGGCAATCAGCCCCAGCATTTT; CDR3: CASSIGGGGNQPQHF
length: 15; D: NA; J: TRBJ1-1; V: TRBV5-6; size: few; DNA: TGTGCCAGCAGCTCCTTAACGGGAAGGGGAACTGAAGCTTTCTTT; CDR3: CASSSLTGRGTEAFF
length: 15; D: TRBD1; J: TRBJ2-5; V: TRBV30; size: NA; DNA: TGTGCCTGGAGCCCCCCGGACAGGGAAATGAAGACCCAGTACTTC; CDR3: CAWSPPDREMKTQYF
length: 15; D: NA; J: TRBJ2-6; V: TRBV5-1; size: many; DNA: TGCGCCAGCAGCCTGGGGGGCGTAGGGGCCAACGTCCTGACTTTC; CDR3: CASSLGGVGANVLTF
length: 16; D: TRBD2; J: TRBJ2-3; V: TRBV4-1; size: NA; DNA: TGCGCCAGCAGCCAAGGGCTAGCGGAAATCACAGATACGCAGTATTTT; CDR3: CASSQGLAEITDTQYF
length: 16; D: NA; J: TRBJ2-2; V: TRBV24-1; size: NA; DNA: TGTGCCACCAGTGATTCGTGGGGAGCGGACACCGGGGAGCTGTTTTTT; CDR3: CATSDSWGADTGELFF
length: 17; D: TRBD2; J: TRBJ2-3; V: TRBV6-5; size: NA; DNA: TGTGCCAGCAGTTACTCCGCACCTAGCGGGGTCACAGATACGCAGTATTTT; CDR3: CASSYSAPSGVTDTQYF
length: 13; D: NA; J: TRBJ2-3; V: TRBV28; size: many; DNA: TGTGCCAGCAGTTTACTGCTCGGAGATACGCAGTATTTT; CDR3: CASSLLLGDTQYF
length: 13; D: NA; J: TRBJ1-2; V: TRBV3-1; size: many; DNA: TGTGCCAGCAGCCAAGGGGCAGGGCATGGCTACACCTTC; CDR3: CASSQGAGHGYTF
length: 18; D: TRBD1; J: TRBJ1-4; V: TRBV30; size: NA; DNA: TGTGCCTGGGACCCCCTACCTAACCGGGACAGGGGAGGTGAAAAACTGTTTTTT; CDR3: CAWDPLPNRDRGGEKLFF
length: 11; D: NA; J: TRBJ1-5; V: TRBV28; size: NA; DNA: TGTGCCAGCAGTTCGCTTCGGGCCCAGCATTTT; CDR3: CASSSLRAQHF
length: 15; D: NA; J: TRBJ1-2; V: TRBV24-1; size: many; DNA: TGTGCCACCAGTGATTTCGGAACAGGGCCGGGCGGCTACACCTTC; CDR3: CATSDFGTGPGGYTF
length: 13; D: TRBD2; J: TRBJ2-7; V: TRBV20-1; size: many; DNA: TGCAGTGCATCGAGCGGGGGGACGTACGAGCAGTACTTC; CDR3: CSASSGGTYEQYF
length: 13; D: NA; J: TRBJ2-7; V: TRBV5-6; size: few; DNA: TGTGCCAGCAGCTTGGAAAGGGGTTACGAGCAGTACTTC; CDR3: CASSLERGYEQYF
length: 15; D: TRBD1; J: TRBJ2-1; V: TRBV24-1; size: many; DNA: TGTGCCACCAGTGATTTTCGGGACAGACATAATGAGCAGTTCTTC; CDR3: CATSDFRDRHNEQFF
length: 12; D: NA; J: TRBJ1-1; V: TRBV12-3/TRBV12-4; size: NA; DNA: TGTGCCAGCAGTTTGGGAGCCTTTGAAGCTTTCTTT; CDR3: CASSLGAFEAFF
length: 14; D: TRBD1; J: TRBJ1-4; V: TRBV20-1; size: many; DNA: TGCAGTGCTCCCAGACAGGGCGGGAATGAAAAACTGTTTTTT; CDR3: CSAPRQGGNEKLFF
length: 13; D: NA; J: TRBJ2-3; V: TRBV5-8; size: many; DNA: TGTGCCAGCAGCTTGGACAGGGCAGATACGCAGTATTTT; CDR3: CASSLDRADTQYF
length: 12; D: NA; J: TRBJ1-1; V: TRBV29-1; size: many; DNA: TGCAGCGTTGTGGACAGCTCGCTCGAAGCTTTCTTT; CDR3: CSVVDSSLEAFF
length: 13; D: NA; J: TRBJ2-7; V: TRBV12-3/TRBV12-4; size: many; DNA: TGTGCCAGCAGGAACAGGGACGGGGGGCTCCAGTACTTC; CDR3: CASRNRDGGLQYF
length: 17; D: NA; J: TRBJ1-2; V: TRBV27; size: many; DNA: TGTGCCAGCAGTTTAGACGACTCGCCTATCTCTAACTATGGCTACACCTTC; CDR3: CASSLDDSPISNYGYTF
length: 11; D: NA; J: TRBJ2-5; V: TRBV20-1; size: many; DNA: TGCAGTGCTAGAGATTTGGAGACCCAGTACTTC; CDR3: CSARDLETQYF